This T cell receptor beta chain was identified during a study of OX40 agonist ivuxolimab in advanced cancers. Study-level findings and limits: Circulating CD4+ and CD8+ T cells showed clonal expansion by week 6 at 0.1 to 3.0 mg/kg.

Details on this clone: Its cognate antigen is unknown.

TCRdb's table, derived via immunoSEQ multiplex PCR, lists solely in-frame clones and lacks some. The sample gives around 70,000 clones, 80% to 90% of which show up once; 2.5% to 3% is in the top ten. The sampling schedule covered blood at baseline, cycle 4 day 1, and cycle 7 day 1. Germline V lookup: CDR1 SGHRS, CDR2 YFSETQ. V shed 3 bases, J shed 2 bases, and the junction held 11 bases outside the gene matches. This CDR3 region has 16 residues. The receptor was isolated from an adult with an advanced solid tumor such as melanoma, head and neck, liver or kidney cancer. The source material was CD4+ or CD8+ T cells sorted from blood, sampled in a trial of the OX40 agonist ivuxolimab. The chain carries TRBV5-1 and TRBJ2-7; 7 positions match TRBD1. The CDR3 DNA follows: TGCGCCAGCAGCTCGGTAGCGATGACAGGGCCCTACGAGCAGTACTTC. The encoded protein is CASSSVAMTGPYEQYF.